The 15 T cell receptor beta chains presented below share a single source sample, sequenced in a study of type 1 regulatory T cells. TCRdb ran MiXCR on the reads and lists one entry per CDR3 protein. The table records under 85,000 distinct CDR3 sequences, almost 50% of them present only once. These TCRs' antigens remain unknown. Sequencing was performed on cultured non-Tr1 T cells, either the whole culture or a sorted T cell fraction (not recorded which). All receptors come from a human donor in good health.

This clonotype was recorded a few times. The V and J genes are TRBV3-1 and TRBJ2-6; D possibly corresponds to TRBD1 (6 bases). From germline, CDR1 is LGHDT and CDR2 YNNKEL (reference sequence). CDR3 length: 16 residues. V dropped 0 bases and J dropped 2 bases, with 8 bases sitting between them. CDR3 protein: CASSQDRDTGANVLTF. In DNA, the CDR3 is TGTGCCAGCAGCCAAGATAGGGACACTGGGGCCAACGTCCTGACTTTC.

V gene TRBV20-1 combines with J gene TRBJ2-6, with 7 bases aligning to TRBD1. Trimming removed 0 bases from V and 0 bases from J; junction bases left unmatched: 8. The CDR3 sequence is 18 residues long. Germline V gives CDR1 DFQATT, CDR2 SNEGSKA (reference sequence). The CDR3 DNA follows: TGCAGTGCTAGAGATATAGGGGGCAGGGGCTCTGGGGCCAACGTCCTGACTTTC. Its protein product is CSARDIGGRGSGANVLTF.

This chain joins TRBV7-9 and TRBJ1-1; D is ambiguous. Germline lookup yields CDR1 SEHNR and CDR2 FQNEAQ (reference sequence). Trimming took off 3 bases at V and 7 bases at J, with 15 bases between the two ends. CDR3 length: 14 residues. The CDR3 nucleotides are TGTGCCAGCAGCTTTAGTCTGATTTCGGGTGAAGCTTTCTTT. Its translation: CASSFSLISGEAFF.

V is TRBV11-2 and J is TRBJ2-3; D assignment may be TRBD1 or TRBD2 (5 bases each). Germline V gives CDR1 SGHAT, CDR2 FQNNGV. The V gene lost 4 bases and the J gene lost 1 base, with 12 bases spanning the gap. CDR3 length: 15 residues. This CDR3 reads CASSSLGAGTDTQYF. CDR3 sequence (DNA): TGTGCCAGCAGCTCCCTCGGGGCGGGCACAGATACGCAGTATTTT.

This chain links TRBV12-3 or TRBV12-4 with TRBJ1-2; D gene ambiguous. The CDR3 has 12 residues. Trimming stripped 4 bases from V and 9 bases from J, with 12 bases between. CDR3 DNA sequence: TGTGCCAGCAGTTATGGCGGCGAGAGCTACACCTTC. Translating gives CASSYGGESYTF.

In its sample, this clonotype was seen a few times. This chain connects TRBV6-1 to TRBJ1-1; D remains unclear. The CDR3 covers 12 residues. V shed 8 bases and J shed 4 bases, with 11 bases lying between them. Germline values: CDR1 MNHNS, CDR2 SASEGT. As DNA, the CDR3 is TGTGCCAGCCTGTCTGACGGCACTGAAGCTTTCTTT. It codes for CASLSDGTEAFF.

This clonotype was observed a handful of times. The rearrangement links TRBV5-1 to TRBJ2-7, with 7 bases lining up with TRBD2. J gave up 7 bases and V 3 bases, and 10 bases lay outside the gene matches. The CDR3 contains 14 residues. The germline CDR1 and CDR2 sequences are SGHRS and YFSETQ. CDR3: CASSYGGEAGEQYF. In DNA, the CDR3 is TGCGCCAGCAGCTATGGGGGGGAGGCTGGTGAGCAGTACTTC.

This clonotype was detected a few times. The chain combines TRBV4-1 with TRBJ2-2; TRBD2 matches 10 bases. Trimming at V came to 2 bases and at J to 4 bases, leaving 4 bases not matched to a gene. Germline CDR1 and CDR2: MGHRA and YSYEKL. The CDR3 contains 16 residues. The DNA of the CDR3 is TGCGCCAGCAGCCAATTACGACTAGCGGGCACCGGGGAGCTGTTTTTT. It yields the protein CASSQLRLAGTGELFF.

This clonotype is labeled medium-sized. This chain's CDR3 is CASSSGLEVYEQYF. CDR3 DNA sequence: TGCGCCAGCAGTTCGGGACTAGAGGTCTACGAGCAGTACTTC. This rearrangement joins TRBV5-1 to TRBJ2-7, with TRBD2 matching over 8 bases. Germline CDR1 and CDR2: SGHRS and YFSETQ. J lost 3 bases, V lost 5 bases, and 7 bases had no gene match. The CDR3 consists of 14 residues.

Only a few counts were recorded for this clonotype. V usage is TRBV2 and J usage is TRBJ2-5; no clear D. Germline-derived CDR1 and CDR2 are SNHLY and FYNNEI. The CDR3 has 11 residues. Trimming shortened V by 7 bases and J by 5 bases, and 8 bases separated the two germline ends. The CDR3 sequence is CASTRVETQYF. The CDR3 nucleotides are TGTGCCAGCACTAGGGTGGAGACCCAGTACTTC.

The rearrangement links TRBV20-1 to TRBJ2-4; 8 bases agree with TRBD2. In germline, CDR1 is DFQATT, CDR2 SNEGSKA (reference sequence). V shed 0 bases and J 1 base; nucleotides not matched to a gene: 8. This CDR3 spans 17 amino acids. CDR3 nucleotides: TGCAGTGCTAGAGATGTAGGGCCTAGCGGGGCCAAAAACATTCAGTACTTC. This translates into CSARDVGPSGAKNIQYF.

V usage is TRBV20-1 and J usage is TRBJ2-1; possible D gene TRBD2, 6 bases. V was shortened by 7 bases and J by 3 bases, with 10 bases between the two germline ends. The CDR3 sequence is 12 residues long. CDR1 and CDR2 (germline): DFQATT, SNEGSKA (reference sequence). CDR3 loop: CSVRGLYNEQFF. The CDR3 nucleotides are TGCAGTGTCCGGGGACTCTACAATGAGCAGTTCTTC.

In its sample, this clonotype was seen many times. The chain employs TRBV6-5 and TRBJ1-5; TRBD1 matches 8 bases. The germline CDR1 and CDR2 sequences are MNHEY and SVGAGI. This CDR3 spans 15 amino acids. With V trimmed by 4 bases and J by 5 bases, 7 bases remained unmatched. The CDR3 sequence is CASSSLTGADQPQHF. The CDR3 region has the DNA TGTGCCAGCAGTTCGTTGACAGGGGCTGATCAGCCCCAGCATTTT.

The V call is TRBV20-1, the J call TRBJ2-3; 11 nucleotides align to TRBD2. The V segment lost 5 bases and the J segment 6 bases; nucleotides outside the gene matches: 13. The length of the CDR3 is 16 residues. Germline loops: CDR1 DFQATT, CDR2 SNEGSKA (reference sequence). CDR3 nucleotides: TGCAGTGCTGACTACGGACTAGCGGGTGCATCGGATACGCAGTATTTT. As protein: CSADYGLAGASDTQYF.

V is TRBV28 and J is TRBJ2-1, with D possibly matching TRBD1 (6 bases). CDR1 is MDHEN and CDR2 is SYDVKM in the germline V gene. Trimming cost V 6 bases and J 7 bases, with 13 bases left between them. This CDR3 spans 13 amino acids. CDR3 sequence reads: CASRGTLGNEQFF. CDR3 DNA sequence: TGTGCCAGCAGAGGGACACTCGGTAATGAGCAGTTCTTC. Together with reference TRBV28 and TRBJ2-1, the CDR3 gives the full variable domain: DVKVTQSSRYLVKRTGEKVFLECVQDMDHENMFWYRQDPGLGLRLIYFSYDVKMKEKGDIPEGYSVSREKKERFSLILESASTNQTSMYLCASRGTLGNEQFFGPGTRLTVL.